The 31 T cell receptor beta chains below come from one sample, sequenced in a study of B cell selection in AIRE deficiency. Sorted regulatory T cells were CD4-positive, CD25-high and CD127-low or negative. Assay used: immunoSEQ multiplex PCR; TCRdb lists only in-frame clones, some missing. The sample shows around 26,000 clones, approximately 90% of them seen only once. Material: CD4+CD25+ Tregs sorted from PBMCs. The receptors come from a human donor in good health.

V usage is TRBV28 and J usage is TRBJ2-1; TRBD2 might be the D (6 bases). V dropped 6 bases and J dropped 9 bases, with 12 bases sitting between them. Germline CDR1 reads MDHEN; CDR2 reads SYDVKM. The CDR3 extends over 12 amino acids. CDR3 nucleotides: TGTGCCAGCAGCTTCCTAGCGAGTGAGCAGTTCTTC. It encodes CASSFLASEQFF.

The chain carries TRBV15 and TRBJ1-5, with D possibly TRBD1 on 6 matching bases. The ends were cut back, 1 base at V and 2 bases at J, with 18 bases in the middle. The CDR3 runs 18 residues. Per germline, CDR1 LNHNV and CDR2 YYDKDF (reference sequence). As DNA, the CDR3 is TGTGCCACCAGCAGAGTTGCGGGGGCAGGGAGAGGCAATCAGCCCCAGCATTTT. Its protein is CATSRVAGAGRGNQPQHF.

This chain connects TRBV5-1 to TRBJ2-1, with D possibly TRBD2 on 6 matching bases. From germline, CDR1 is SGHRS and CDR2 YFSETQ. The length of the CDR3 is 16 residues. Trimming removed 3 bases from V and 2 bases from J, with 15 bases in between. The DNA of the CDR3 is TGCGCCAGCAGCTGGGAGGCGCAGGGCGCCTACAATGAGCAGTTCTTC. Its protein product is CASSWEAQGAYNEQFF.

J is TRBJ2-1 and V is TRBV5-1, with 13 bases matching TRBD2. Trimming at V came to 5 bases and at J to 6 bases, leaving 8 bases not matched to a gene. The CDR3 extends over 16 amino acids. Germline CDR1 reads SGHRS; CDR2 reads YFSETQ. The CDR3 loop reads CASRIPGLAGFNEQFF. The CDR3 nucleotides read TGCGCCAGCAGGATTCCGGGACTAGCGGGGTTCAATGAGCAGTTCTTC. Full variable domain (rest looked up from reference TRBV5-1 and TRBJ2-1): KAGVTQTPRYLIKTRGQQVTLSCSPISGHRSVSWYQQTPGQGLQFLFEYFSETQRNKGNFPGRFSGRQFSNSRSEMNVSTLELGDSALYLCASRIPGLAGFNEQFFGPGTRLTVL.

J is TRBJ2-7 and V is TRBV5-6; TRBD2 matches at 11 bases. V lost 7 bases, J lost 7 bases, and 7 bases stayed unmatched. This CDR3 has 13 residues. Germline V gene data show CDR1 as SGHDT and CDR2 as YYEEEE. CDR3 loop: CASRTSGGREQYF. CDR3 DNA sequence: TGTGCCAGCCGAACTAGCGGGGGTAGGGAGCAGTACTTC. Full variable domain (outside the CDR3, taken from reference TRBV5-6 and TRBJ2-7): DAGVTQSPTHLIKTRGQQVTLRCSPKSGHDTVSWYQQALGQGPQFIFQYYEEEERQRGNFPDRFSGHQFPNYSSELNVNALLLGDSALYLCASRTSGGREQYFGPGTRLTVT.

V and J are TRBV19 and TRBJ2-5, with D maybe TRBD2 (7 bases). In germline, CDR1 is LNHDA, CDR2 SQIVND (reference sequence). The CDR3 contains 12 residues. V lost 7 bases to trimming and J lost 4 bases, with 10 bases between them. Written as DNA, the CDR3 is TGTGCCAGTAAGGGGGAGGGAGAGACCCAGTACTTC. It yields the protein CASKGEGETQYF.

The chain joins TRBV5-4 to TRBJ2-3, with unresolved D. Trimming took 6 bases from V and 2 from J, leaving 13 bases between them. The CDR3 has 14 amino acids. Germline V gene lookup returns CDR1 SGHNT and CDR2 YYREEE (reference sequence). The CDR3 here is CASTLKANTDTQYF. Written as DNA, the CDR3 is TGTGCCAGCACCCTAAAGGCTAACACAGATACGCAGTATTTT. Full variable domain (remainder filled in from reference TRBV5-4 and TRBJ2-3): ETGVTQSPTHLIKTRGQQVTLRCSSQSGHNTVSWYQQALGQGPQFIFQYYREEENGRGNFPPRFSGLQFPNYSSELNVNALELDDSALYLCASTLKANTDTQYFGPGTRLTVL.

The chain combines TRBV7-2 with TRBJ2-3, with D possibly matching TRBD2 (5 bases). V gave up 3 bases and J gave up 1 base, with 8 bases separating them. This CDR3 contains 14 residues. Germline loops: CDR1 SGHTA, CDR2 FQGNSA. The CDR3 DNA reads TGTGCCAGCAGCTTCGACGGGGGCACAGATACGCAGTATTTT. This gives the protein CASSFDGGTDTQYF.

There are a few counts of this clone. The rearrangement joins TRBV5-1 to TRBJ1-2; a weak D match, TRBD1 (6 bases). The CDR3 has 14 amino acids. The germline gives CDR1 SGHRS, CDR2 YFSETQ. Trimming left V 4 bases short and J 5 bases short, with 15 bases between. Here the CDR3 reads CASSPGDPAYGYTF. The CDR3 DNA reads as TGCGCCAGCAGCCCAGGGGACCCGGCTTATGGCTACACCTTC.

The genes are TRBV6-5 and TRBJ2-7, with 11 bases fitting TRBD2. Germline CDR1 reads MNHEY; CDR2 reads SVGAGI. J was trimmed by 9 bases and V by 6 bases; bases with no gene match: 10. This CDR3 contains 14 residues. DNA for the CDR3: TGTGCCAGCAGAAGACTAGCGGGGTTGGAAGGGCAGTACTTC. This encodes CASRRLAGLEGQYF.

V usage is TRBV5-1 and J usage is TRBJ1-2; 7 nucleotides match TRBD1. The length of the CDR3 is 15 residues. Germline V gene data show CDR1 as SGHRS and CDR2 as YFSETQ. Losses at the gene ends were 0 bases for V and 4 bases for J; bases not matched to a gene: 6. The CDR3 DNA is TGCGCCAGCAGCTTGGCTGCGGGACAGTCCTATGGCTACACCTTC. Its protein product is CASSLAAGQSYGYTF.

Here the CDR3 DNA reads TGTGCCTGGAGTCTTGGAAATCAGCCCCAGCATTTT. Its translation: CAWSLGNQPQHF. The chain has TRBV30 and TRBJ1-5; the D is unclear. The V gene lost 2 bases and the J gene lost 4 bases, with 6 bases spanning the gap. Germline V lookup: CDR1 GTSNPN, CDR2 SVGIG (reference sequence). This CDR3 comprises 12 residues.

The rearrangement uses TRBV5-4 and TRBJ2-3; 8 bases align to TRBD1. CDR3 length: 14 amino acids. Germline-derived CDR1 and CDR2 are SGHNT and YYREEE (reference sequence). J gave up 6 bases and V 1 base, and 4 bases lay outside the gene matches. This CDR3 is CASSLQGASDTQYF. The CDR3 DNA sequence: TGTGCCAGCAGCTTGCAGGGGGCCAGTGATACGCAGTATTTT. Together with reference TRBV5-4 and TRBJ2-3, the CDR3 gives the full variable domain: ETGVTQSPTHLIKTRGQQVTLRCSSQSGHNTVSWYQQALGQGPQFIFQYYREEENGRGNFPPRFSGLQFPNYSSELNVNALELDDSALYLCASSLQGASDTQYFGPGTRLTVL.

The chain is built from TRBV7-9 and TRBJ2-4, with D unresolved. The CDR3 loop spans 18 amino acids. Germline values: CDR1 SEHNR, CDR2 FQNEAQ (reference sequence). With 1 base removed from V and 0 bases from J, the gap between germline ends came to 16 bases. CDR3 bases: TGTGCCAGCAGCTTAGAGGGAACAGCGATCCTAGCCAAAAACATTCAGTACTTC. It yields the protein CASSLEGTAILAKNIQYF.

The chain employs TRBV4-3 and TRBJ2-1; 8 bases are shared with TRBD2. The V gene's germline CDR1 is LGHNA and CDR2 YSLEER. Trimming cost V 4 bases and J 6 bases; bases outside gene matches: 8. The length of the CDR3 is 15 residues. The CDR3, as DNA: TGCGCCAGCAGCCGCGCCCGGGGGGGATTCAATGAGCAGTTCTTC. It codes for CASSRARGGFNEQFF.

In this sample, this clone is medium-sized. V and J are TRBV19 and TRBJ2-7; 7 bases agree with TRBD1. Per the germline V gene, CDR1 is LNHDA and CDR2 is SQIVND (reference sequence). CDR3 size: 15 residues. V was clipped by 4 bases and J by 0 bases; unmatched bases: 6. The CDR3 sequence is CASSKGATSSYEQYF. The CDR3 coding sequence is TGTGCCAGTAGTAAGGGGGCCACCTCCTCCTACGAGCAGTACTTC.

The CDR3 here is CASTGSQLMNTEAFF. CDR3 nucleotides: TGTGCCAGCACCGGCAGCCAATTAATGAACACTGAAGCTTTCTTT. The rearrangement joins TRBV28 to TRBJ1-1; no definite D call. Germline V gene data show CDR1 as MDHEN and CDR2 as SYDVKM. V lost 7 bases and J 0 bases, leaving 15 bases between the germline ends. This CDR3 contains 15 residues.

This clone was recorded only once. The J gene is TRBJ1-2, the V gene TRBV27, with 11 bases lining up with TRBD1. The germline V gene encodes CDR1 MNHEY and CDR2 SMNVEV (reference sequence). This CDR3 is 12 amino acids long. After removal of 8 bases from V and 8 bases from J, the junction contained 4 bases not matched to a gene. CDR3 residues: CASFGQGAGYTF. Written as DNA, the CDR3 is TGTGCCAGCTTCGGACAGGGGGCGGGCTACACCTTC.

This clone occurred once. The chain joins TRBV14 to TRBJ2-6; D gene unclear. This CDR3 comprises 18 residues. Germline V gene lookup returns CDR1 SGHDN and CDR2 FVKESK. V was trimmed by 6 bases and J by 0 bases, leaving 18 bases between them. CDR3 in DNA: TGTGCCAGCAGATTTCTACCGATTTTTATCTCTGGGGCCAACGTCCTGACTTTC. Translating gives CASRFLPIFISGANVLTF.

This chain joins TRBV28 and TRBJ1-2; D is perhaps TRBD1 (6 bases). Germline V gene data show CDR1 as MDHEN and CDR2 as SYDVKM. This CDR3 comprises 13 residues. V lost 5 bases and J 4 bases, leaving 11 bases between the germline ends. CDR3 in amino acids: CASSLDSLYGYTF. Here the CDR3 DNA reads TGTGCCAGCAGTCTGGACAGCCTCTATGGCTACACCTTC.

The rearrangement links TRBV7-2 to TRBJ2-1, with D tentatively TRBD2 (6 bases). V gave up 5 bases and J gave up 6 bases, with 11 bases separating them. The CDR3 length is 13 residues. The V gene's germline CDR1 is SGHTA and CDR2 FQGNSA. The CDR3 is CASSRPTSNEQFF. CDR3 in DNA: TGTGCCAGCAGCCGCCCGACTAGCAATGAGCAGTTCTTC.

The chain couples TRBV25-1 to TRBJ1-3; D unclear. This CDR3 comprises 16 residues. V was trimmed by 3 bases and J by 2 bases, leaving 14 bases between them. Germline CDR1 is MGHDK and CDR2 is SYGVNS. This chain's CDR3 is CASSDLTAGAGNTIYF. DNA for the CDR3: TGTGCCAGCAGTGATCTGACGGCTGGCGCTGGAAACACCATATATTTT.

This chain links TRBV9 with TRBJ2-1, with a weak D call TRBD2 (6 bases). Germline V lookup: CDR1 SGDLS, CDR2 YYNGEE. The V gene lost 0 bases and the J gene lost 6 bases, with 19 bases spanning the gap. The CDR3 is made up of 17 amino acids. The CDR3 sequence is CASSVAVFPGEGNEQFF. DNA for the CDR3: TGTGCCAGCAGCGTAGCTGTCTTTCCGGGGGAAGGCAATGAGCAGTTCTTC.

This clone was seen a single time. The rearrangement joins TRBV2 to TRBJ1-1, with D possibly TRBD1 on 6 matching bases. Germline CDR1 and CDR2: SNHLY and FYNNEI. This CDR3 region has 14 residues. Deletions cut 6 bases from V and 0 bases from J, with 11 bases between. This CDR3 reads CASRRGSVNTEAFF. The DNA for the CDR3 is TGTGCCAGCAGGAGGGGGTCGGTGAACACTGAAGCTTTCTTT.

This sequence joins TRBV10-3 and TRBJ1-2, with a weak D call TRBD1 (6 bases). Between the trimmed V and J ends, which lost 0 bases and 4 bases, there was a span of 15 bases. Per germline, CDR1 ENHRY and CDR2 SYGVKD. The CDR3 runs to 16 residues. This CDR3 reads CAISESGTSPTYGYTF. For the CDR3, the DNA is TGTGCCATCAGTGAGTCCGGGACATCGCCGACCTATGGCTACACCTTC.

The chain has TRBV10-3 and TRBJ1-3; the D gene is possibly TRBD1 (5 bases). This CDR3 is 16 amino acids long. V dropped 2 bases and J dropped 0 bases, with 11 bases sitting between them. Per germline, CDR1 ENHRY and CDR2 SYGVKD. The CDR3 DNA reads TGTGCCATCAGTGAGCCCCGGGGGAGCTCTGGAAACACCATATATTTT. Translation gives CAISEPRGSSGNTIYF.

The chain carries TRBV28 and TRBJ1-1; maybe TRBD1 (6 bases). Trimming took off 6 bases at V and 1 base at J, with 15 bases between the two ends. Per germline, CDR1 MDHEN and CDR2 SYDVKM. This CDR3 comprises 15 residues. CDR3 nucleotides: TGTGCCAGCAGGACGGGGGCCCAGGGGAACACTGAAGCTTTCTTT. It yields the protein CASRTGAQGNTEAFF.

This chain uses TRBV7-9 with TRBJ2-7, with 10 nucleotides matching TRBD1. Germline V gene sequence: CDR1 SEHNR, CDR2 FQNEAQ (reference sequence). With 2 bases clipped from V and 4 bases from J, the junction kept 5 bases outside the gene matches. The CDR3 is 15 residues long. The CDR3: CASSLRGQGPYEQYF. CDR3 bases: TGTGCCAGCAGCTTACGGGGACAGGGGCCGTACGAGCAGTACTTC.

The rearrangement joins TRBV19 to TRBJ2-7; perhaps TRBD2 as D (5 bases). Germline CDR1 is LNHDA and CDR2 is SQIVND (reference sequence). CDR3 size: 14 residues. V was shortened by 4 bases and J by 4 bases, with 14 bases between the two germline ends. CDR3 in DNA: TGTGCCAGTAGTAATCCCGGGGTGAGTTACGAGCAGTACTTC. Translating it yields CASSNPGVSYEQYF.

This chain joins TRBV6-5 and TRBJ2-7; TRBD2 aligns across 12 bases. Germline lookup yields CDR1 MNHEY and CDR2 SVGAGI. V was pared by 4 bases and J by 3 bases, with 4 bases of the junction left unmatched. The CDR3 has 15 residues. Written as DNA, the CDR3 is TGTGCCAGCAGTTGGACTAGCGGGATCAGCTACGAGCAGTACTTC. Translation gives CASSWTSGISYEQYF.

This sequence joins TRBV4-3 and TRBJ1-4, with 8 bases aligning to TRBD1. Trimming took 0 bases from V and 1 from J; bases not matched to a gene: 13. Germline values: CDR1 LGHNA, CDR2 YSLEER. The CDR3 runs 20 residues. DNA for the CDR3: TGCGCCAGCAGCCAAGATGTCGACAGGGGAGTTTGGGTAACTAATGAAAAACTGTTTTTT. As protein: CASSQDVDRGVWVTNEKLFF.